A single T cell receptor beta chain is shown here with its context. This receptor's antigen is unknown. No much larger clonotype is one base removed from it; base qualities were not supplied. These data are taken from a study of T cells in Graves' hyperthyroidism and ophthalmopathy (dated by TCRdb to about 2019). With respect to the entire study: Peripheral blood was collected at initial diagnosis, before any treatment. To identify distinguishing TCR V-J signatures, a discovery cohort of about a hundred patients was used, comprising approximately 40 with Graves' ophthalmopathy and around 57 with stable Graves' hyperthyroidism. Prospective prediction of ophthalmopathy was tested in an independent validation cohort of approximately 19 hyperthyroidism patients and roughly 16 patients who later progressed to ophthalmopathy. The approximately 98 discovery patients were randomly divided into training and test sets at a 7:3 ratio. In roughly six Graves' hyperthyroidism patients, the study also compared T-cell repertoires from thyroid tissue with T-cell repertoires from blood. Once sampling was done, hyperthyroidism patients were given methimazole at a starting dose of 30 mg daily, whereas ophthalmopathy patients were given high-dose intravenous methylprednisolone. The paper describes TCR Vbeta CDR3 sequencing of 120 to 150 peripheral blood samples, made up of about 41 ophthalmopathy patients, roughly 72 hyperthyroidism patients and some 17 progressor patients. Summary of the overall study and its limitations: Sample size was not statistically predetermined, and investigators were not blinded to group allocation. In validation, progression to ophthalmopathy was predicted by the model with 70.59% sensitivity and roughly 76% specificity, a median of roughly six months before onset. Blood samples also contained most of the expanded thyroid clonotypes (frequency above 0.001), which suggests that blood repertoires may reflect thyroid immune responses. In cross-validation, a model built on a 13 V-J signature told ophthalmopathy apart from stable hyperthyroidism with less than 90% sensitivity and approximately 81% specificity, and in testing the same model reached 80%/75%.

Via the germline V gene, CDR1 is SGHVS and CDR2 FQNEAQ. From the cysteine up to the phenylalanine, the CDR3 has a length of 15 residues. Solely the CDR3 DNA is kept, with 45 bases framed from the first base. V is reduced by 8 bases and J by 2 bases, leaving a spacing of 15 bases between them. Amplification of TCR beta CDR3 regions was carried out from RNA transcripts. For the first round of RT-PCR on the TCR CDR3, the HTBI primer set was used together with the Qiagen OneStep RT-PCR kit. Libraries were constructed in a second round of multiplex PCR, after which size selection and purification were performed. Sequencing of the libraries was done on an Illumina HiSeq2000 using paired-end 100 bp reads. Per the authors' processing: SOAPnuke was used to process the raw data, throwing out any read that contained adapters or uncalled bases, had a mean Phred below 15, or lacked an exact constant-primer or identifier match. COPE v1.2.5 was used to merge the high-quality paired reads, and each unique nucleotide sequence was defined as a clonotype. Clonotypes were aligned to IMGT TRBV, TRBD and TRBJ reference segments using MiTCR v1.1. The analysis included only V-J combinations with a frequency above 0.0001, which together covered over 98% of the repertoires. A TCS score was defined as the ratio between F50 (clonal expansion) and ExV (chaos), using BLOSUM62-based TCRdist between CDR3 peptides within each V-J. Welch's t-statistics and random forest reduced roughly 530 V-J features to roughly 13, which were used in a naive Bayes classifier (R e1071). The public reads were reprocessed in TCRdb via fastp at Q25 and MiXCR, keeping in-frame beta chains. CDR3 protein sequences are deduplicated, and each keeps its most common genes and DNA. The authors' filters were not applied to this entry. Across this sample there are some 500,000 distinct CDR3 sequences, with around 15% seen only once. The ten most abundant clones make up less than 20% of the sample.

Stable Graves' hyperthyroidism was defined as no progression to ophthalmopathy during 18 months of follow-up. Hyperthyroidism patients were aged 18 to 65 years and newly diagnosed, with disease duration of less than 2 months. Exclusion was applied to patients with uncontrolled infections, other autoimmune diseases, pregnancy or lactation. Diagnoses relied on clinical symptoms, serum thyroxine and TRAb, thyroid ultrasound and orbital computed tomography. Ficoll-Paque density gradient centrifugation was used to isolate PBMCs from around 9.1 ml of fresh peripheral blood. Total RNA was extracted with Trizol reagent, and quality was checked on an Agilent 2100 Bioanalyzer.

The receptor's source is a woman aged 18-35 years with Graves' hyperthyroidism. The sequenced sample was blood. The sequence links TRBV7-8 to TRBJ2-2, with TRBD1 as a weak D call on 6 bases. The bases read TGTGCCAGCTACAGGGCCCTACCCAACACCGGGGAGCTGTTTTTT. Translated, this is CASYRALPNTGELFF. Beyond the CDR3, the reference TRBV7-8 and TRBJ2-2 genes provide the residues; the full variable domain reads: GAGVSQSPRYKVAKRGQDVALRCDPISGHVSLFWYQQALGQGPEFLTYFQNEAQLDKSGLPSDRFFAERPEGSVSTLKIQRTQQEDSAVYLCASYRALPNTGELFFGEGSRLTVL.